Listed here are 27 T cell receptor beta chains from one sample, sequenced in a study of cytomegalovirus exposure and HLA in healthy donors. The PCR contained 60 Vbeta and 13 Jbeta primers. Profiling relied on immunoSEQ multiplex PCR, and the TCRdb table lists in-frame clones only, not all of them. Of around 170,000 clones listed, about 85% are singletons. Material: PBMCs. Every receptor here comes from a middle-aged man in good health and CMV-seronegative.

The chain couples TRBV6-1 to TRBJ1-2; 7 bases match TRBD1. The CDR3 spans 14 residues. The V gene end was trimmed by 0 bases and the J gene end by 3 bases; junction bases not matched to a gene: 1. CDR1 is MNHNS, CDR2 SASEGT, per germline. The CDR3: CASSEAGGDYGYTF. In DNA, the CDR3 is TGTGCCAGCAGTGAAGCAGGGGGCGACTATGGCTACACCTTC.

Worth noting for this clone: Relative to the germline gene, one junction end is altered; a read error may explain this. In nucleotides, the CDR3 is TGTTCCAGTGCGGGGGGGCCCCAAGAGACCCAGTACTTC. Amino acid sequence: CSSAGGPQETQYF. The chain has TRBV7-9 and TRBJ2-5; 9 nucleotides align to TRBD2. Germline V gene lookup returns CDR1 SEHNR and CDR2 FQNEAQ (reference sequence). The CDR3 is made up of 13 amino acids.

The genes are TRBV27 and TRBJ2-5, with 8 nucleotides matching TRBD2. The ends lost 3 bases at V and 11 bases at J; junction bases unmatched: 11. The germline CDR1 and CDR2 sequences are MNHEY and SMNVEV (reference sequence). This CDR3 region has 14 residues. CDR3 DNA: TGTGCCAGCAGTTTTCTAGCGGGTACTACGAGGCAGTACTTC. Its protein product is CASSFLAGTTRQYF.

J is TRBJ2-7 and V is TRBV9; the match to TRBD1 covers 7 bases. Germline CDR1 reads SGDLS; CDR2 reads YYNGEE. This CDR3 is built from 14 residues. J was trimmed by 6 bases and V by 2 bases; bases with no gene match: 8. As DNA, the CDR3 is TGTGCCAGCAGCGTCGACCAGGGGACAGCCGAGCAGTACTTC. Protein product: CASSVDQGTAEQYF.

The CDR3, as DNA: TGTGCCAGTAGTATAGAAGGGGCCGGAAACACCATATATTTT. As protein: CASSIEGAGNTIYF. The chain employs TRBV19 and TRBJ1-3; TRBD1 might be the D (5 bases). The CDR3 runs 14 residues. CDR1 is LNHDA, CDR2 SQIVND, per germline (reference sequence). V lost 0 bases to trimming and J lost 4 bases, with 7 bases between them.

This clone was seen only once. V and J are TRBV19 and TRBJ2-1; D is possibly TRBD1 (5 bases). V was pared by 2 bases and J by 0 bases, with 11 bases between. The germline V gene has CDR1 LNHDA and CDR2 SQIVND (reference sequence). CDR3 size: 16 residues. DNA for the CDR3: TGTGCCAGTAGTATACCCCAGGGCCCCTCCTACAATGAGCAGTTCTTC. This codes for CASSIPQGPSYNEQFF.

The chain links TRBV7-9 to TRBJ2-3, with 9 bases lining up with TRBD1. V lost 4 bases to trimming and J lost 2 bases; unmatched junction nucleotides: 4. The CDR3 spans 15 residues. Germline V lookup: CDR1 SEHNR, CDR2 FQNEAQ (reference sequence). CDR3 nucleotide sequence: TGTGCCAGCAGCTCAGACAGGGGGTTCACAGATACGCAGTATTTT. Its translation: CASSSDRGFTDTQYF. The complete variable domain, with remaining parts taken from reference TRBV7-9 and TRBJ2-3, reads DTGVSQNPRHKITKRGQNVTFRCDPISEHNRLYWYRQTLGQGPEFLTYFQNEAQLEKSRLLSDRFSAERPKGSFSTLEIQRTEQGDSAMYLCASSSDRGFTDTQYFGPGTRLTVL.

CDR3 in amino acids: CASSPVDTLKETQYF. In DNA form, the CDR3 reads TGTGCCAGCAGTCCTGTGGACACACTCAAAGAGACCCAGTACTTC. J is TRBJ2-5 and V is TRBV5-6, with D possibly TRBD1 on 5 matching bases. V lost 5 bases and J 3 bases, leaving 17 bases between the germline ends. The germline V gene has CDR1 SGHDT and CDR2 YYEEEE. The CDR3 is made up of 15 amino acids.

This chain connects TRBV15 to TRBJ2-7, with D unresolved. The germline V gene has CDR1 LNHNV and CDR2 YYDKDF (reference sequence). This CDR3 comprises 12 residues. Trimming pared 8 bases from V and 6 bases from J, leaving 14 bases between. The CDR3 region has the DNA TGTGCCACCGCGATCCAACTCGGCGAGCAGTACTTC. Encoded protein: CATAIQLGEQYF.

The chain joins TRBV5-6 to TRBJ2-2, with TRBD1 matching over 10 bases. The germline CDR1 and CDR2 sequences are SGHDT and YYEEEE. The CDR3 totals 15 residues. Trimming took 4 bases from V and 6 from J; bases not matched to a gene: 6. CDR3 bases: TGTGCCAGCAGCAAGACAGGGGGCGCGGCCGGGGAGCTGTTTTTT. Translating gives CASSKTGGAAGELFF.

The chain combines TRBV4-1 with TRBJ1-1; D unclear. V was trimmed by 0 bases and J by 11 bases, leaving 13 bases between them. Germline CDR1 reads MGHRA; CDR2 reads YSYEKL. This CDR3 is built from 13 residues. CDR3 DNA: TGCGCCAGCAGCCAAGATCCCGGGTTATGGGCTTTCTTT. The encoded protein is CASSQDPGLWAFF.

The V gene is TRBV7-2, the J gene TRBJ2-3, with TRBD2 matching 8 bases. Losses at the gene ends were 6 bases for V and 0 bases for J; bases not matched to a gene: 2. Germline V lookup: CDR1 SGHTA, CDR2 FQGNSA. The CDR3 spans 14 residues. The CDR3 reads CASRRGGSTDTQYF. The CDR3 DNA follows: TGTGCCAGCAGACGGGGGGGGAGCACAGATACGCAGTATTTT.

The V gene is TRBV5-5, the J gene TRBJ2-7, with a tentative D call TRBD1 (6 bases). Germline lookup yields CDR1 SGHKS and CDR2 YYEKEE (reference sequence). This CDR3 has 15 amino acids. Trimming shortened V by 6 bases and J by 3 bases, and 19 bases separated the two germline ends. DNA for the CDR3: TGTGCCAGCATTACCCAGCCGGGACAAGTCTACGAGCAGTACTTC. Its translation: CASITQPGQVYEQYF.

CDR3 amino acids: CACNRESNSPLHF. The DNA of the CDR3 is TGTGCCTGCAACAGGGAATCGAATTCACCCCTCCACTTT. The chain uses TRBV13 and TRBJ1-6; D may be TRBD1 (6 bases). CDR3 length: 13 residues. Trimming took off 11 bases at V and 7 bases at J, with 15 bases between the two ends. Per germline, CDR1 PRHDT and CDR2 FYEKMQ (reference sequence).

The chain joins TRBV6-4 to TRBJ1-2; 10 bases agree with TRBD1. The germline V gene encodes CDR1 MRHNA and CDR2 SNTAGT. The V and J ends lost 10 bases and 1 base, in that order; junction bases with no gene match: 12. The CDR3 has 16 amino acids. CDR3 DNA: TGTGCCATTAAACCGGACAGGGGGAACTATAACTATGGCTACACCTTC. This codes for CAIKPDRGNYNYGYTF.

V gene TRBV27 combines with J gene TRBJ2-7; D uncertain. The CDR3 runs to 14 residues. V was cut by 2 bases and J by 0 bases, with 8 bases left in between. Germline V lookup: CDR1 MNHEY, CDR2 SMNVEV (reference sequence). For the CDR3, the DNA is TGTGCCAGCAGTTTAGTACAGAGCTCCTACGAGCAGTACTTC. It is translated as CASSLVQSSYEQYF.

The gene calls are TRBV30 and TRBJ2-7, with D possibly being TRBD1 (7 bases). Germline V gene data show CDR1 as GTSNPN and CDR2 as SVGIG (reference sequence). The CDR3 has 13 amino acids. V was shortened by 2 bases and J by 4 bases, with 12 bases between the two germline ends. The CDR3 coding sequence is TGTGCCTGGAGTTTGACAGGGAGGTACGAGCAGTACTTC. This sequence encodes CAWSLTGRYEQYF.

The chain uses TRBV12-5 and TRBJ2-1; 11 bases align to TRBD2. Losses at the gene ends were 6 bases for V and 9 bases for J; bases not matched to a gene: 13. Germline V lookup: CDR1 LGHNT, CDR2 FRNRAP. The CDR3 length is 16 residues. The CDR3, as DNA: TGTGCTAGTGGCCTCCATAGCGGGGGGGCCTTGGCTGAGCAGTTCTTC. This translates into CASGLHSGGALAEQFF.

J is TRBJ2-7 and V is TRBV11-3; TRBD2 might be the D (6 bases). The germline gives CDR1 SGHNT, CDR2 YENEEA. The CDR3 has 13 residues. The V and J ends lost 4 bases and 6 bases respectively, with 13 bases between them. CDR3 residues: CASSSGGLGEQYF. The CDR3 region has the DNA TGTGCCAGCAGCTCCGGAGGGTTAGGCGAGCAGTACTTC.

CDR3 bases: TGTGCCAGCGCCCAGGGAATTAGCAATCAGCCCCAGCATTTT. This codes for CASAQGISNQPQHF. V gene TRBV9 combines with J gene TRBJ1-5, with D tentatively TRBD1 (5 bases). CDR3 length equals 14 residues. V lost 7 bases and J 0 bases, leaving 11 bases between the germline ends. Germline CDR1 reads SGDLS; CDR2 reads YYNGEE.

This clone is a singleton in its sample. The chain joins TRBV4-1 to TRBJ1-2; 9 bases agree with TRBD1. The CDR3 length is 15 residues. Germline trimming cut 3 bases from V and 1 base from J; bases unmatched to any gene: 3. Germline CDR1 and CDR2: MGHRA and YSYEKL. CDR3 nucleotide sequence: TGCGCCAGCAGCCAGCGGACAGGGGATAACTATGGCTACACCTTC. Translating gives CASSQRTGDNYGYTF.

This rearrangement joins TRBV5-1 to TRBJ2-4; D unresolved. Per germline, CDR1 SGHRS and CDR2 YFSETQ. CDR3 size: 16 residues. V was clipped by 4 bases and J by 1 base, with 15 bases between them. CDR3 sequence: CASSLYALGAKNIQYF. CDR3 coding DNA: TGCGCCAGCAGCCTTTATGCACTCGGGGCCAAAAACATTCAGTACTTC.

The J gene is TRBJ2-5, the V gene TRBV7-3; TRBD2 aligns across 7 bases. The germline gives CDR1 SGHTA, CDR2 FQGTGA. The CDR3 has 14 amino acids. Losses at the gene ends were 5 bases for V and 4 bases for J; bases not matched to a gene: 7. CDR3 sequence reads: CASSPGGRGETQYF. DNA for the CDR3: TGTGCCAGCAGCCCCGGGGGGAGGGGAGAGACCCAGTACTTC.

Written as DNA, the CDR3 is TGCAGCGCTGGACAAGCTCGTTCACCCCTCCACTTT. Its protein is CSAGQARSPLHF. This rearrangement joins TRBV29-1 to TRBJ1-6, with D possibly TRBD1 on 5 matching bases. Germline V gene sequence: CDR1 SQVTM, CDR2 ANQGSEA. Trimming shortened V by 7 bases and J by 9 bases, and 13 bases separated the two germline ends. The length of the CDR3 is 12 residues.

The chain is built from TRBV30 and TRBJ1-1; 7 bases agree with TRBD1. The J segment lost 5 bases and the V segment lost 4 bases, leaving 16 bases of the junction unmatched. This CDR3 is 16 amino acids long. Germline lookup yields CDR1 GTSNPN and CDR2 SVGIG (reference sequence). CDR3: CAWIFGLTGRKTEAFF. DNA of the CDR3: TGTGCCTGGATTTTCGGTTTGACAGGGAGGAAGACTGAAGCTTTCTTT.

The chain recombines TRBV7-6 with TRBJ1-1; D is possibly TRBD1 (5 bases). The CDR3 covers 14 residues. V shed 4 bases and J shed 4 bases, with 13 bases lying between them. CDR1 is SGHVS, CDR2 FNYEAQ, per germline. The CDR3 is CASSYSRVFTEAFF. DNA of the CDR3: TGTGCCAGCAGCTATTCCAGGGTCTTCACTGAAGCTTTCTTT.

The chain uses TRBV9 and TRBJ2-7, with 9 bases identical to TRBD2. Trimming cost V 4 bases and J 1 base; bases outside gene matches: 6. The germline V gene encodes CDR1 SGDLS and CDR2 YYNGEE. The CDR3 is 15 residues long. CDR3 in DNA: TGTGCCAGCAGCTCCAGCGGGGGGCTATCCTACGAGCAGTACTTC. This encodes CASSSSGGLSYEQYF.